Presented here are 10 T cell receptor beta chains from one specimen sequenced in a study of human thymus T cells (dated by TCRdb to the early 2020s). The library was generated by the immunoSEQ multiplex PCR assay. TCRdb carries this immuneACCESS record with in-frame sequences only. Its versions omit some clonotypes, under half of them owing to an unresolved V gene in the studies checked, with the rest unexplained. This sample has tens of thousands of clones in its table, and over 85% of those were observed once. The ten largest clones capture over 0.1% of the sample. Sequenced sample: blood. The source is a boy younger than two with a congenital heart defect but otherwise immunologically healthy.

The V gene is TRBV5-4, the J gene TRBJ1-1; D unresolved. The CDR3 runs to 13 residues. V lost 5 bases and J lost 0, with 8 bases in between. Germline CDR1 and CDR2: SGHNT and YYREEE (reference sequence). The CDR3 protein is CASRPDMNTEAFF. As DNA, the CDR3 is TGTGCCAGCAGACCAGACATGAACACTGAAGCTTTCTTT.

The chain is built from TRBV2 and TRBJ1-5; D call uncertain. The CDR3 loop spans 13 amino acids. Looked up from germline, CDR1 is SNHLY and CDR2 is FYNNEI. Trimming removed 6 bases at V and 3 bases at J, with 9 bases between. The CDR3: CASRSRSNQPQHF. The CDR3 nucleotides are TGTGCCAGCAGGAGTCGGTCCAATCAGCCCCAGCATTTT.

The J gene is TRBJ1-2, the V gene TRBV5-4, with a possible D match to TRBD1 (5 bases). CDR1 is SGHNT, CDR2 YYREEE, per germline (reference sequence). The CDR3 is made up of 15 amino acids. The V end lost 3 bases, the J end lost 6 bases, and 18 bases lay between the germline ends. CDR3 residues: CASSSPGTGTDGYTF. DNA of the CDR3: TGTGCCAGCAGCTCTCCGGGGACTGGGACGGATGGCTACACCTTC.

The chain has TRBV7-2 and TRBJ2-3; 9 bases are a match to TRBD2. This CDR3 has 16 amino acids. Trimming took 5 bases from V and 3 from J; bases not matched to a gene: 9. Germline loops: CDR1 SGHTA, CDR2 FQGNSA. The chain's CDR3 is CASSPPGLAITDTQYF. The DNA for the CDR3 is TGTGCCAGCAGCCCGCCGGGACTAGCAATTACAGATACGCAGTATTTT.

V is TRBV7-9 and J is TRBJ2-1; the D is unclear. This CDR3 is 18 amino acids long. Germline V gene data show CDR1 as SEHNR and CDR2 as FQNEAQ (reference sequence). V was cut by 1 base and J by 0 bases, with 16 bases left in between. As DNA, the CDR3 is TGTGCCAGCAGCTTAGGTCAGACGGCGTTTAGCTCCTACAATGAGCAGTTCTTC. Translated: CASSLGQTAFSSYNEQFF.

The chain recombines TRBV5-5 with TRBJ1-2; 8 bases fit TRBD1. The germline gives CDR1 SGHKS, CDR2 YYEKEE (reference sequence). The CDR3 has 15 residues. After removal of 0 bases from V and 3 bases from J, the junction contained 4 bases not matched to a gene. For the CDR3, the DNA is TGTGCCAGCAGCTTGGGCCAGGGGGCCGACTATGGCTACACCTTC. Its translation is CASSLGQGADYGYTF.

V gene TRBV5-1 combines with J gene TRBJ2-7; D is ambiguous. Trimming removed 2 bases at V and 2 bases at J, with 8 bases between. CDR3 size: 13 residues. The germline V gene encodes CDR1 SGHRS and CDR2 YFSETQ. CDR3 amino acids: CASSFDFPYEQYF. The CDR3 nucleotides read TGCGCCAGCAGCTTCGACTTCCCCTACGAGCAGTACTTC.

V and J are TRBV7-2 and TRBJ2-7; 9 bases match TRBD2. Germline values: CDR1 SGHTA, CDR2 FQGNSA. The CDR3 is 15 residues long. J gave up 2 bases and V 0 bases, and 2 bases lay outside the gene matches. The DNA for the CDR3 is TGTGCCAGCAGCTTAGCGGGACTAGCCCCCTACGAGCAGTACTTC. Translating it yields CASSLAGLAPYEQYF.

The chain joins TRBV7-2 to TRBJ2-1; TRBD2 might be the D (5 bases). Between the trimmed V and J ends, which lost 5 bases and 12 bases, there was a span of 14 bases. This CDR3 is 12 amino acids long. Germline V gene sequence: CDR1 SGHTA, CDR2 FQGNSA. The CDR3 region is CASSRRTWGQFF. The CDR3, as DNA: TGTGCCAGCAGCCGACGGACTTGGGGGCAGTTCTTC. Together with reference TRBV7-2 and TRBJ2-1, the CDR3 gives the full variable domain: GAGVSQSPSNKVTEKGKDVELRCDPISGHTALYWYRQSLGQGLEFLIYFQGNSAPDKSGLPSDRFSAERTGGSVSTLTIQRTQQEDSAVYLCASSRRTWGQFFGPGTRLTVL.

The rearrangement links TRBV2 to TRBJ2-7; tentatively, D is TRBD1 (6 bases). The germline V gene encodes CDR1 SNHLY and CDR2 FYNNEI. The CDR3 extends over 12 amino acids. V lost 5 bases, J lost 4 bases, and 9 bases lay in between. CDR3 sequence: CASSIQGYEQYF. CDR3 DNA: TGTGCCAGCAGTATACAGGGTTACGAGCAGTACTTC.